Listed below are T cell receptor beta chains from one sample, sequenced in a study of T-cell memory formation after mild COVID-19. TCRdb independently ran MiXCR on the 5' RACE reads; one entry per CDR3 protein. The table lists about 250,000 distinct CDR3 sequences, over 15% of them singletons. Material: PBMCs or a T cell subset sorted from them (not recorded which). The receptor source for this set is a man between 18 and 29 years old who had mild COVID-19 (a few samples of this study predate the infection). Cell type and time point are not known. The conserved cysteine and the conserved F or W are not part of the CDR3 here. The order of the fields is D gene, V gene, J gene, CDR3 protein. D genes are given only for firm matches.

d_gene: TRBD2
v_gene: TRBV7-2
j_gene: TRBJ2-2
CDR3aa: ARGGAGNTGELF

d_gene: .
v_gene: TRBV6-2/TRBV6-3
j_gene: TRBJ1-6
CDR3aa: ASSYSNWSPLH

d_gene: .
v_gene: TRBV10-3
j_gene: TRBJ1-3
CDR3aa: AISESGPMLYTIY

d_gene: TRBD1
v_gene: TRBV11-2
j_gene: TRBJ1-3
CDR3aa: ASSPDRDRDSGNTIY

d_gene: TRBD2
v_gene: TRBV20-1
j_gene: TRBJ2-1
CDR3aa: SARLAGDYNEQF

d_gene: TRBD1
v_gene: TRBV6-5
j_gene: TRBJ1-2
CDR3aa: ASRTRRQGGGYT

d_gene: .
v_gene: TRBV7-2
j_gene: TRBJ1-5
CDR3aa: ASSLGTTPQPQH

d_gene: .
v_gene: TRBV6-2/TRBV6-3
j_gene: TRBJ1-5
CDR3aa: ASSYPQASGHQPQH

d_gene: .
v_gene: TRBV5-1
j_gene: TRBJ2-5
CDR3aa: ASSFGQGYQETQY

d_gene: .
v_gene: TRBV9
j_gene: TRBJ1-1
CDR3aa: ASSVGTLNTEAF

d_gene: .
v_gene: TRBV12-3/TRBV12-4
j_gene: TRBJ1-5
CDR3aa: ASSFSQSNQPQH

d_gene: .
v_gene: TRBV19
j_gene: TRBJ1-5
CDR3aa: ASVSGGSNQPQH

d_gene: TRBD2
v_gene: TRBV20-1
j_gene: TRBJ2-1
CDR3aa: SATASGGVSEQF

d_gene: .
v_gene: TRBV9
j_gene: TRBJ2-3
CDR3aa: ASTPGVAAADTQY

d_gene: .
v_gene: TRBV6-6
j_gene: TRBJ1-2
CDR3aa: ASSLRGNIYGYT

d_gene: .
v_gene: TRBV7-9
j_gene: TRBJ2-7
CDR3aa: ASSLPGTTSYEQY

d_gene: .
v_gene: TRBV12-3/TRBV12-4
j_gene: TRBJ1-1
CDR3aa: ASSLVLEAF

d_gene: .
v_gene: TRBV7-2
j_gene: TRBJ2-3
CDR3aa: ASSAGYTDTQY

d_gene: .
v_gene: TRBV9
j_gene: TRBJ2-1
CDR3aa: ASSVASAQNEQF

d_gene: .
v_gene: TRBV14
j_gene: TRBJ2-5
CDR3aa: ASSPWLGVGETQY

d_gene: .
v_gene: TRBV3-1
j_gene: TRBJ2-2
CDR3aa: ASNLQNTGELF

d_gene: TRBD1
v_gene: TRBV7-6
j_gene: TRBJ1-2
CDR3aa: ASSLGDRAAGYGYT

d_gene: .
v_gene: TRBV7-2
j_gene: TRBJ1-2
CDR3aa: ASSPPGLGYT

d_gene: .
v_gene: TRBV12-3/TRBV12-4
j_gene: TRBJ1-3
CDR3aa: ASGRADSGNTIY

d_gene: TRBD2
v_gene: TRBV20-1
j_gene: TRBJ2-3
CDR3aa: SPNSGGDSNTQY

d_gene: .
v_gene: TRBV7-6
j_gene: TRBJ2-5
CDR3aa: ASSSGRGKETQY

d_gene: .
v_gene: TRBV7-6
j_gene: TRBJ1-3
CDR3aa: ASSFPLGPDLSGGNTIY

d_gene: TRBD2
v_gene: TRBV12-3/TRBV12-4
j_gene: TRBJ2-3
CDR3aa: ASSPSGVGTDTQY

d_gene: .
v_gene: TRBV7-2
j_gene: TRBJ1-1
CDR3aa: ASSLNRDTEAF

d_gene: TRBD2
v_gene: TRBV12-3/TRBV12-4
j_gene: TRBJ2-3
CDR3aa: ASSMTSGEHTDTQY

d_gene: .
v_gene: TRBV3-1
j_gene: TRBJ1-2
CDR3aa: ASSQARWGYT

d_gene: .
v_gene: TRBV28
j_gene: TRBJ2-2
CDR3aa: ASQRPLQAGELF

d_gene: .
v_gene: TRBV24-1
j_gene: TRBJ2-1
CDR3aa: ATSDSDASEQF

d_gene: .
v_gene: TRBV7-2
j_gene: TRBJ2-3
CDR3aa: ASSSPGPGDTQY

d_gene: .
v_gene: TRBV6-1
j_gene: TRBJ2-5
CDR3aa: ASSEWGSQETQY

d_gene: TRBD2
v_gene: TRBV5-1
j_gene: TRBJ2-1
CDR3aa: ASSYTGTSADEQF

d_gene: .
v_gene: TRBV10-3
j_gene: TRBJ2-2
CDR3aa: AIGDGDQNTGELF

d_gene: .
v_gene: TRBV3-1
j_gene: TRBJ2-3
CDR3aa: ASSPRRGTQY

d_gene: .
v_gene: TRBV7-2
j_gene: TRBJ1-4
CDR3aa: ASSLGIRDILF

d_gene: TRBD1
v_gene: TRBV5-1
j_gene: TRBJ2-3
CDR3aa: ASTAKTGPQDTQY

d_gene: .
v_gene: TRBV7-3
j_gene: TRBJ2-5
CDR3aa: ASSQTAGAEETQY